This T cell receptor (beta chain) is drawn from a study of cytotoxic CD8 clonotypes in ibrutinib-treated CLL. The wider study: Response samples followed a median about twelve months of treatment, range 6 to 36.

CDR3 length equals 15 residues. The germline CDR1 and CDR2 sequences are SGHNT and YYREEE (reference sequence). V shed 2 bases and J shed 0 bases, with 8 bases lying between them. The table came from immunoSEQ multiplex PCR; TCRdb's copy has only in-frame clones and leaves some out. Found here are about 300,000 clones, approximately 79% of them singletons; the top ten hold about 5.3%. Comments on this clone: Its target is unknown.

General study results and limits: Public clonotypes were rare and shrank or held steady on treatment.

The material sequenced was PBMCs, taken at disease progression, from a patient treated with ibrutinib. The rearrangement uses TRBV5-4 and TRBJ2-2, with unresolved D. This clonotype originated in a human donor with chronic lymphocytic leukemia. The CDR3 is CASSFGPTNTGELFF. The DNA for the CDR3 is TGTGCCAGCAGCTTTGGACCCACGAACACCGGGGAGCTGTTTTTT.